The source of this T cell receptor beta chain is a study of blood T cell repertoires in COVID-19. The table came from immunoSEQ multiplex PCR; TCRdb's copy has only in-frame clones and leaves some out. The sample gives about 180,000 clones, roughly four fifths of which show up once; about 7.1% is in the top ten. CDR3 length: 16 residues. Germline-derived CDR1 and CDR2 are SGHTA and FQGNSA. The germline V and J ends were trimmed by 4 bases and 2 bases, with 18 bases remaining between them. The J gene is TRBJ2-7, the V gene TRBV7-2; maybe TRBD2 (7 bases). The sequence came from a woman in her 70s with COVID-19, enrolled during active disease. Sequencing was performed on peripheral blood. CDR3 region: CASSSRQRDTPYEQYF. Written as DNA, the CDR3 is TGTGCCAGCAGCTCTCGTCAGCGGGACACCCCCTACGAGCAGTACTTC.